The clone carrying this T cell receptor beta chain was seen a handful of times. Its antigen is undetermined. TCRdb re-derived calls from the 5' RACE reads in MiXCR, one entry per CDR3 protein. Among just under 550,000 distinct CDR3 sequences listed, 10% to 15% were seen once. The CDR3 is 15 residues long. Deletions cut 0 bases from V and 3 bases from J, with 12 bases between. From germline, CDR1 is SGHAT and CDR2 FQNNGV. This sample is part of a study of CD8 T cells in ankylosing spondylitis. The study's findings and limits: In ankylosing spondylitis blood, a motif of seven to nine highly homologous TCR beta variants appeared characteristic. Those disease-linked clones were CD8+; they were also relatively rare in peripheral blood.

Sequenced sample: blood, either unsorted or a sorted T cell fraction (not recorded which). The chain combines TRBV11-2 with TRBJ2-7; maybe TRBD2 (6 bases). The TCR was taken from a male donor with ankylosing spondylitis. CDR3 region: CASSLDLPSVYEQYV. CDR3 in DNA: TGTGCCAGCAGCTTAGATCTCCCTAGCGTCTACGAGCAGTACGTC.